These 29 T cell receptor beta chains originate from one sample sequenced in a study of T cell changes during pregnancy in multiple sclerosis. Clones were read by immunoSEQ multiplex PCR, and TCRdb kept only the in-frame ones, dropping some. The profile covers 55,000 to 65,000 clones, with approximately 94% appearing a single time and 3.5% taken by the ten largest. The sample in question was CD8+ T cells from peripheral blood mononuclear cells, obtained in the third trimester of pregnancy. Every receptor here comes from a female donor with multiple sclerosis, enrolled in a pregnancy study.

The CDR3 sequence is CASWGGSTTAEQFF. The CDR3 DNA reads TGTGCCAGCTGGGGCGGATCAACGACGGCTGAGCAGTTCTTC. The J gene is TRBJ2-1, the V gene TRBV6-1, with D perhaps matching TRBD1 (5 bases). The germline CDR1 and CDR2 sequences are MNHNS and SASEGT. CDR3 size: 14 residues. Trimming stripped 8 bases from V and 9 bases from J, with 20 bases between.

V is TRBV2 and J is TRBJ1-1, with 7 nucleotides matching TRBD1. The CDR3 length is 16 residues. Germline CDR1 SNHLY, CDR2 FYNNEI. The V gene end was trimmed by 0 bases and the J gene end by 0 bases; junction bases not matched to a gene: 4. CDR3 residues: CASSEALGGLNTEAFF. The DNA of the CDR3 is TGTGCCAGCAGTGAAGCGCTAGGGGGCTTGAACACTGAAGCTTTCTTT.

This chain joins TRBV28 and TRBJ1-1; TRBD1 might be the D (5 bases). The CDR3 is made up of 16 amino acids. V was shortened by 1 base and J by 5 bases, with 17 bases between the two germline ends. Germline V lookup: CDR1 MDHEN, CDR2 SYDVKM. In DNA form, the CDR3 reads TGTGCCAGCAGTTTATACGGGGACCCCGGGGGTACTGAAGCTTTCTTT. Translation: CASSLYGDPGGTEAFF.

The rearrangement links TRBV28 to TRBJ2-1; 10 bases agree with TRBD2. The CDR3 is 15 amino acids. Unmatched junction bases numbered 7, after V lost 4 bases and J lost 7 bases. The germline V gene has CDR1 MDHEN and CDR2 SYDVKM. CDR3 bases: TGTGCCAGCAGTTGGCTAGCGGGAGCTAGAAATGAGCAGTTCTTC. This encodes CASSWLAGARNEQFF. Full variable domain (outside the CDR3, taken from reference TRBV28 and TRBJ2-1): DVKVTQSSRYLVKRTGEKVFLECVQDMDHENMFWYRQDPGLGLRLIYFSYDVKMKEKGDIPEGYSVSREKKERFSLILESASTNQTSMYLCASSWLAGARNEQFFGPGTRLTVL.

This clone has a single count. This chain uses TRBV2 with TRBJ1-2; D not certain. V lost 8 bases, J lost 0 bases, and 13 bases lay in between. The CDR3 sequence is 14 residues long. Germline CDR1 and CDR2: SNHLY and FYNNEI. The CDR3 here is CASAFGRANYGYTF. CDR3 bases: TGTGCCAGCGCCTTTGGGCGAGCTAACTATGGCTACACCTTC.

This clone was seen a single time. The chain's CDR3 is CATSGGEPGEAFF. The CDR3 DNA reads as TGTGCCACCTCCGGGGGGGAACCAGGGGAAGCTTTCTTT. This chain links TRBV6-4 with TRBJ1-1; TRBD1 is a possible D gene (5 bases). The germline V gene has CDR1 MRHNA and CDR2 SNTAGT. Trimming removed 10 bases from V and 8 bases from J, with 20 bases in between. The CDR3 has 13 residues.

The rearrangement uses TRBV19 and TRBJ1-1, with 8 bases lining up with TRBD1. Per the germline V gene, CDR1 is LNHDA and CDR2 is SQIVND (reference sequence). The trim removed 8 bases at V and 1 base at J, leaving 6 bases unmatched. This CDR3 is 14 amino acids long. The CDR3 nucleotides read TGTGCCAGTTTCTACAGGGGGGGGAACACTGAAGCTTTCTTT. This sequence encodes CASFYRGGNTEAFF.

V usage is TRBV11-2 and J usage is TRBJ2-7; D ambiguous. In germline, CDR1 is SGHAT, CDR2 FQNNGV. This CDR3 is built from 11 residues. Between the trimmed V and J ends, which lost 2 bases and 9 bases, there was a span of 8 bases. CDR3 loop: CASSLMFGQYF. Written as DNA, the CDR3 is TGTGCCAGCAGCTTAATGTTCGGGCAGTACTTC.

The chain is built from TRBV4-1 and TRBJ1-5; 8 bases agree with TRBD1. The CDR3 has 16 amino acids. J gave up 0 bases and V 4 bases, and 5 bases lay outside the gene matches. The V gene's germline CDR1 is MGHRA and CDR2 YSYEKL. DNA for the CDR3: TGCGCCAGCAGCCCGTCGGACAGGGCTAGCAATCAGCCCCAGCATTTT. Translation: CASSPSDRASNQPQHF.

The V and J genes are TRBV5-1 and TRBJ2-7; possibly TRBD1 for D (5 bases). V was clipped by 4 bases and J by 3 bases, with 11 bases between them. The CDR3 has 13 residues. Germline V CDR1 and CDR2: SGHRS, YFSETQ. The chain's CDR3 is CASSDPDSYEQYF. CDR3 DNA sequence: TGCGCCAGCAGCGATCCAGACAGCTACGAGCAGTACTTC.

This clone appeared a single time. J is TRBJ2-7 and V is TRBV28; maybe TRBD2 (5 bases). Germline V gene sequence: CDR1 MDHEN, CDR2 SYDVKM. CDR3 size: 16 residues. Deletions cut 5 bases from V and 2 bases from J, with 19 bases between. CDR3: CASSARGRRVPYEQYF. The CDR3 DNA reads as TGTGCCAGCAGTGCCCGCGGGCGGCGGGTCCCCTACGAGCAGTACTTC.

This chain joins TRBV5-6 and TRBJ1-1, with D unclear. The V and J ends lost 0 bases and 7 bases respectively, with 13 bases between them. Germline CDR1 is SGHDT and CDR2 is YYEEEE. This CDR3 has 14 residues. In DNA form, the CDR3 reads TGTGCCAGCAGCTTGGGCCCCACTGCAAGTGAAGCTTTCTTT. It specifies CASSLGPTASEAFF. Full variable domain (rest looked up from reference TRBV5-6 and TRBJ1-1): DAGVTQSPTHLIKTRGQQVTLRCSPKSGHDTVSWYQQALGQGPQFIFQYYEEEERQRGNFPDRFSGHQFPNYSSELNVNALLLGDSALYLCASSLGPTASEAFFGQGTRLTVV.

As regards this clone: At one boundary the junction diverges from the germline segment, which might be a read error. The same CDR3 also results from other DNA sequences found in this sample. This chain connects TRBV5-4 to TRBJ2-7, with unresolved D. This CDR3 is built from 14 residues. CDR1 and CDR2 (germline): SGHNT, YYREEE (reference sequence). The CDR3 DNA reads TGTGCCGGCAGCCTGGGTCGGTTTTCCTACGAGCAGTACTTC. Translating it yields CAGSLGRFSYEQYF. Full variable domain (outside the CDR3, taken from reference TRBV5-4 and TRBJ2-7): ETGVTQSPTHLIKTRGQQVTLRCSSQSGHNTVSWYQQALGQGPQFIFQYYREEENGRGNFPPRFSGLQFPNYSSELNVNALELDDSALYLCAGSLGRFSYEQYFGPGTRLTVT.

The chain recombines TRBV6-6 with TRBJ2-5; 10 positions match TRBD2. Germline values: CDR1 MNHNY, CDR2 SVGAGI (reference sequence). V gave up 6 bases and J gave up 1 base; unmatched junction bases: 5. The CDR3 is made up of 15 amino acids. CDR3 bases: TGTGCCAGCAGAAAACTAGCGGGGAGCCAAGAGACCCAGTACTTC. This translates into CASRKLAGSQETQYF.

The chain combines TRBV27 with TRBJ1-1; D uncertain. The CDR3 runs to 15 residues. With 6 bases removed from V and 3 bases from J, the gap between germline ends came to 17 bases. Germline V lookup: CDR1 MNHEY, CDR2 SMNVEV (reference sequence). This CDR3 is CASRTAHAAYTEAFF. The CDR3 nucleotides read TGTGCCAGCAGGACTGCTCACGCCGCGTACACTGAAGCTTTCTTT.

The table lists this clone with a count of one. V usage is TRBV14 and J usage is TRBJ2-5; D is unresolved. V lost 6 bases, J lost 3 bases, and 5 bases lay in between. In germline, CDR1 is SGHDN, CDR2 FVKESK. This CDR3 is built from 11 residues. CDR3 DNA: TGTGCCAGCAGTTCCGAAGAGACCCAGTACTTC. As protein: CASSSEETQYF.

For the CDR3, the DNA is TGTGCCAGCAGCGTCTGGGACAGGGGGCCCGGCTACACCTTC. Translated, it gives CASSVWDRGPGYTF. The V call is TRBV7-9, the J call TRBJ1-2; 12 positions match TRBD1. The junction had 6 bases not matched to a gene; V was cut back by 5 bases and J by 8 bases. The CDR3 is made up of 14 amino acids. CDR1 is SEHNR and CDR2 is FQNEAQ in the germline V gene (reference sequence). Looking up the rest from reference TRBV7-9 and TRBJ1-2 gives the full variable domain: DTGVSQNPRHKITKRGQNVTFRCDPISEHNRLYWYRQTLGQGPEFLTYFQNEAQLEKSRLLSDRFSAERPKGSFSTLEIQRTEQGDSAMYLCASSVWDRGPGYTFGSGTRLTVV.

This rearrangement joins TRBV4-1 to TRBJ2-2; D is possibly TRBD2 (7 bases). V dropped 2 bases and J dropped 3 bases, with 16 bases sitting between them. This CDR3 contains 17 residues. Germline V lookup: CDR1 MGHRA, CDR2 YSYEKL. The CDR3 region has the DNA TGCGCCAGCAGCCAATTTCATGGGGAGGGGGACACCGGGGAGCTGTTTTTT. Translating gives CASSQFHGEGDTGELFF.

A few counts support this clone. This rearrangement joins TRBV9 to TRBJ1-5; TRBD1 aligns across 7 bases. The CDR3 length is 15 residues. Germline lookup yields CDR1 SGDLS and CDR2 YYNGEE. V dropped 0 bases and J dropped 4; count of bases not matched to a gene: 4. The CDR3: CASSVGTGKNQPQHF. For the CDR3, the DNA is TGTGCCAGCAGCGTAGGGACAGGTAAAAATCAGCCCCAGCATTTT. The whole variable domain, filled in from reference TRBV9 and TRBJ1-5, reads DSGVTQTPKHLITATGQRVTLRCSPRSGDLSVYWYQQSLDQGLQFLIQYYNGEERAKGNILERFSAQQFPDLHSELNLSSLELGDSALYFCASSVGTGKNQPQHFGDGTRLSIL.

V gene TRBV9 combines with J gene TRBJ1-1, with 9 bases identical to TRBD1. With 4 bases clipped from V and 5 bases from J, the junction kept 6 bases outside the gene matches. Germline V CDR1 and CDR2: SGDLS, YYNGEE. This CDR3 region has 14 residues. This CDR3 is CASSYGTGNTEAFF. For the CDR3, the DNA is TGTGCCAGCAGCTACGGGACAGGGAATACTGAAGCTTTCTTT.

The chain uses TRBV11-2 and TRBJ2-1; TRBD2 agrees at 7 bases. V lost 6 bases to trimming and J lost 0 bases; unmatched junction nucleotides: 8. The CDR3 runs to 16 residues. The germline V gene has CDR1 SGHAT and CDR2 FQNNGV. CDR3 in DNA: TGTGCCAGCAGGCGGGGCGGCGGGGGCTCCTACAATGAGCAGTTCTTC. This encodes CASRRGGGGSYNEQFF.

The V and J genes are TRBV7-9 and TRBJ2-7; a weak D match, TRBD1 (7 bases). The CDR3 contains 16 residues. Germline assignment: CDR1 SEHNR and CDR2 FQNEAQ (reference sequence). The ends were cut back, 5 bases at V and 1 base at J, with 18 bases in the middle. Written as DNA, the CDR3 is TGTGCCAGCAGCCCCTGGGGGGACAGAGCTTCCTACGAGCAGTACTTC. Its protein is CASSPWGDRASYEQYF. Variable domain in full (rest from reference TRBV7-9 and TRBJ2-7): DTGVSQNPRHKITKRGQNVTFRCDPISEHNRLYWYRQTLGQGPEFLTYFQNEAQLEKSRLLSDRFSAERPKGSFSTLEIQRTEQGDSAMYLCASSPWGDRASYEQYFGPGTRLTVT.

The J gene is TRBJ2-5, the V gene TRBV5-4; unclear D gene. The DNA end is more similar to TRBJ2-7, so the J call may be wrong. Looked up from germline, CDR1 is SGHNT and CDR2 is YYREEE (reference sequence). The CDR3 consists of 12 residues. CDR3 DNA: TGTGCCAGCAGCTTGGTCGCTCACGAGCAGTACTTC. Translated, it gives CASSLVAHEQYF.

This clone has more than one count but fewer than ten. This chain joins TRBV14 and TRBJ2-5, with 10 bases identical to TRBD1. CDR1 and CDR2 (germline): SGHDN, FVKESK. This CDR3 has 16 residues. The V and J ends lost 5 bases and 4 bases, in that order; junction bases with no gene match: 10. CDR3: CASSAWGTGEGETQYF. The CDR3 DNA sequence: TGTGCCAGCAGCGCTTGGGGGACAGGGGAAGGAGAGACCCAGTACTTC. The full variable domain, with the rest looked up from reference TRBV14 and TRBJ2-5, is EAGVTQFPSHSVIEKGQTVTLRCDPISGHDNLYWYRRVMGKEIKFLLHFVKESKQDESGMPNNRFLAERTGGTYSTLKVQPAELEDSGVYFCASSAWGTGEGETQYFGPGTRLLVL.

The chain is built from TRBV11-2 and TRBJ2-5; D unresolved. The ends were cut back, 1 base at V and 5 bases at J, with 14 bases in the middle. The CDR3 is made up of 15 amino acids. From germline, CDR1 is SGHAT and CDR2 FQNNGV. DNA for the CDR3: TGTGCCAGCAGCTTAGTAAGGAGAATGCGGGAGACCCAGTACTTC. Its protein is CASSLVRRMRETQYF.

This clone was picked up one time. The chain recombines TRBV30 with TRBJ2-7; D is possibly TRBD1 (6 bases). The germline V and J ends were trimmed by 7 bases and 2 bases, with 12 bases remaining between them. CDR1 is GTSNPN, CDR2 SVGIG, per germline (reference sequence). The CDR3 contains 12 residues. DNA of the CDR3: TGTGCCTCGTGGGACACTACCTACGAGCAGTACTTC. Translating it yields CASWDTTYEQYF.

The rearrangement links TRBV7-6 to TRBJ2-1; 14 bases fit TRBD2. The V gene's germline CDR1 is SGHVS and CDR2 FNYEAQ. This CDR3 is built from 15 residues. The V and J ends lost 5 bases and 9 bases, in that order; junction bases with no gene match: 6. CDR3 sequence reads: CASSRGLAGATEQFF. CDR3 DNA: TGTGCCAGCAGCCGGGGACTAGCGGGAGCCACTGAGCAGTTCTTC.

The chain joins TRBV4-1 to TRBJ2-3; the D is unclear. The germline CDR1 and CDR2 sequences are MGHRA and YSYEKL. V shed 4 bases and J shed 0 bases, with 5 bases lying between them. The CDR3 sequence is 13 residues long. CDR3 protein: CASSRPSTDTQYF. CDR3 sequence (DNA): TGCGCCAGCAGCCGTCCTAGCACAGATACGCAGTATTTT.

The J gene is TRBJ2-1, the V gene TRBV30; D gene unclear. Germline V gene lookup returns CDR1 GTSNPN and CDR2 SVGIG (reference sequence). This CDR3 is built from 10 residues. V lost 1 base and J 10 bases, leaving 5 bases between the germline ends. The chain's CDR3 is CAWSDREQFF. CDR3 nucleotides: TGTGCCTGGAGTGATCGGGAGCAGTTCTTC.